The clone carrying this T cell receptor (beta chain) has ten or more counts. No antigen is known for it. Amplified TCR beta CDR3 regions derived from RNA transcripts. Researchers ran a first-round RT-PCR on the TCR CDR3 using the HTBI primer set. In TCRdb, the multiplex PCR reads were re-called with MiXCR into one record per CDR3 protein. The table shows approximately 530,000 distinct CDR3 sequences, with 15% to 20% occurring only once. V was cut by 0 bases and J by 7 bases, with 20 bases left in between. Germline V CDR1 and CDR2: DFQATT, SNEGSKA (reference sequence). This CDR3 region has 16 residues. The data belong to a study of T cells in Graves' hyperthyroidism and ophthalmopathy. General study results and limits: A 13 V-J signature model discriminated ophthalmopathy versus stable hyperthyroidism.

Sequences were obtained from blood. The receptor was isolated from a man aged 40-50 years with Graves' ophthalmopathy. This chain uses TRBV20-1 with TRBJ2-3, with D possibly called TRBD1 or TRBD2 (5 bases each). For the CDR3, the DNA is TGCAGTGCTAGAGATCGTCCGGGCCCGAGGGGCCATACGCAGTATTTT. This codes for CSARDRPGPRGHTQYF.